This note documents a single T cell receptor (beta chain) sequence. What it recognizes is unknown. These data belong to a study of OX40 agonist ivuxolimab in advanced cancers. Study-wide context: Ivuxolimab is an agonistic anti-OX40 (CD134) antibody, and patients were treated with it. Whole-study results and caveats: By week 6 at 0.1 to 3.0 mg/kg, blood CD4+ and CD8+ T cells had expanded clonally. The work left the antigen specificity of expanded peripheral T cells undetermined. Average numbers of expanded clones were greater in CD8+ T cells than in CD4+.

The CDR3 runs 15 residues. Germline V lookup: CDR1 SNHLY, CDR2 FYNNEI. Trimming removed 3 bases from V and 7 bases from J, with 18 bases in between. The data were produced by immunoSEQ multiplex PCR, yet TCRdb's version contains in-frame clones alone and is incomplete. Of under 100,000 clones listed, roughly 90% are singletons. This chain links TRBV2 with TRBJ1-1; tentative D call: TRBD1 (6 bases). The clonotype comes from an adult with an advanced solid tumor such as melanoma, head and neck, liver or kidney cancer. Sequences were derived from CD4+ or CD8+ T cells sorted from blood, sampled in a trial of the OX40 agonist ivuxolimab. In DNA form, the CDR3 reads TGTGCCAGCAGTGAGGGTGGAGGGGGGGTAAGTGAAGCTTTCTTT. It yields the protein CASSEGGGGVSEAFF.